Each of the 17 T cell receptor beta chains below was sequenced from the same sample in a study of T cell changes during pregnancy in multiple sclerosis. Produced via immunoSEQ multiplex PCR; TCRdb's table is partial and in-frame only. The sample shows tens of thousands of clones, 80% to 95% of them seen only once. Sample: peripheral blood, taken in the second trimester of pregnancy. Receptor source: a female donor with multiple sclerosis, enrolled in a pregnancy study.

The chain employs TRBV16 and TRBJ1-1; 10 bases align to TRBD1. V lost 7 bases and J lost 5; bases outside the gene matches: 16. CDR1 and CDR2 from the germline V gene are KGHSY and FQNENV. CDR3 length: 17 amino acids. The CDR3 sequence: CASNLHLTRDRGTEAFF. The CDR3 DNA reads as TGTGCCAGCAACCTCCACCTGACACGGGACAGGGGTACTGAAGCTTTCTTT.

The CDR3 coding sequence is TGTGCCAGCAGTGATTTTGGACAGGGACTATACAATGAGCAGTTCTTC. Translated, it gives CASSDFGQGLYNEQFF. This chain joins TRBV2 and TRBJ2-1; possible D gene TRBD1, 8 bases. Germline CDR1 is SNHLY and CDR2 is FYNNEI. Trimming took off 3 bases at V and 4 bases at J, with 16 bases between the two ends. The CDR3 sequence is 16 residues long. The whole variable domain, filled in from reference TRBV2 and TRBJ2-1, reads EPEVTQTPSHQVTQMGQEVILRCVPISNHLYFYWYRQILGQKVEFLVSFYNNEISEKSEIFDDQFSVERPDGSNFTLKIRSTKLEDSAMYFCASSDFGQGLYNEQFFGPGTRLTVL.

The chain has TRBV28 and TRBJ1-5; 7 bases match TRBD1. The CDR3 runs to 14 residues. Germline assignment: CDR1 MDHEN and CDR2 SYDVKM. Trimming removed 6 bases from V and 3 bases from J; junction bases left unmatched: 5. The CDR3 protein is CASRQGPANQPQHF. DNA of the CDR3: TGTGCCAGCAGACAGGGGCCTGCCAATCAGCCCCAGCATTTT. The full variable domain, in which reference TRBV28 and TRBJ1-5 provide the parts outside the CDR3, is DVKVTQSSRYLVKRTGEKVFLECVQDMDHENMFWYRQDPGLGLRLIYFSYDVKMKEKGDIPEGYSVSREKKERFSLILESASTNQTSMYLCASRQGPANQPQHFGDGTRLSIL.

The chain couples TRBV20-1 to TRBJ2-7; D possibly corresponds to TRBD2 (6 bases). CDR3 length: 11 amino acids. Trimming removed 1 base at V and 6 bases at J, with 7 bases between. CDR1 is DFQATT, CDR2 SNEGSKA, per germline (reference sequence). The CDR3 DNA sequence: TGCAGTGCTAGAGGGGGGGTCGAGCAGTACTTC. This sequence encodes CSARGGVEQYF.

The rearrangement uses TRBV29-1 and TRBJ2-7; 10 bases match TRBD1. The CDR3 consists of 14 residues. Germline CDR1 SQVTM, CDR2 ANQGSEA. V trimming: 3 bases; J trimming: 2 bases; junction bases outside the gene matches: 4. The CDR3 nucleotides are TGCAGCGTTGATAAAGGGACAGGGGCCTACGAGCAGTACTTC. Its translation: CSVDKGTGAYEQYF.

CDR3 residues: CASSDSEVAFF. The CDR3 DNA reads as TGTGCCAGCAGTGACTCTGAGGTGGCTTTCTTT. The chain has TRBV25-1 and TRBJ1-1; D remains ambiguous. The V gene lost 3 bases and the J gene lost 11 bases, with 10 bases spanning the gap. Per the germline V gene, CDR1 is MGHDK and CDR2 is SYGVNS. CDR3 size: 11 residues.

The chain joins TRBV19 to TRBJ1-2, with 7 bases aligning to TRBD1. The CDR3 spans 13 residues. CDR1 and CDR2 (germline): LNHDA, SQIVND (reference sequence). Losses at the gene ends were 8 bases for V and 5 bases for J; bases not matched to a gene: 8. CDR3 in DNA: TGTGCCAGTCAAACGGAGGGACAGTATGGCTACACCTTC. Its translation: CASQTEGQYGYTF.

V and J are TRBV7-2 and TRBJ2-3; TRBD2 matches at 11 bases. This CDR3 is built from 16 residues. Germline V gene sequence: CDR1 SGHTA, CDR2 FQGNSA. After removal of 6 bases from V and 0 bases from J, the junction contained 5 bases not matched to a gene. The DNA for the CDR3 is TGTGCCAGCAGGGGCTGGACTAGCGGGAGCACAGATACGCAGTATTTT. Amino acid sequence: CASRGWTSGSTDTQYF.

The rearrangement links TRBV10-3 to TRBJ2-7; D unclear. Between the trimmed V and J ends, which lost 0 bases and 5 bases, there was a span of 5 bases. Per the germline V gene, CDR1 is ENHRY and CDR2 is SYGVKD. CDR3 size: 12 residues. The CDR3 coding sequence is TGTGCCATCAGTGAGTCGAGGCACGAGCAGTACTTC. Translated, it gives CAISESRHEQYF.

This rearrangement joins TRBV9 to TRBJ2-5, with TRBD2 identical over 16 bases. Germline loops: CDR1 SGDLS, CDR2 YYNGEE. V was pared by 4 bases and J by 3 bases, with 3 bases of the junction left unmatched. CDR3 length: 16 residues. CDR3 nucleotide sequence: TGTGCCAGCAGCCGGGGACTAGCGGGAGGGGAAGAGACCCAGTACTTC. Translation: CASSRGLAGGEETQYF.

In this sample, this clone turned up once. The genes are TRBV11-3 and TRBJ2-1; 16 bases are a match to TRBD2. The CDR3 extends over 19 amino acids. Germline lookup yields CDR1 SGHNT and CDR2 YENEEA. The junction had 11 bases not matched to a gene; V was cut back by 5 bases and J by 4 bases. This CDR3 is CASSLVPGLAGGPYNEQFF. In DNA, the CDR3 is TGTGCCAGCAGCCTAGTCCCGGGACTAGCGGGGGGGCCTTACAATGAGCAGTTCTTC.

The CDR3 sequence is CASSNPGTGLHGYTF. For the CDR3, the DNA is TGTGCCAGCAGCAATCCCGGGACAGGGTTGCATGGCTACACCTTC. The gene calls are TRBV9 and TRBJ1-2, with 9 bases lining up with TRBD1. The CDR3 is 15 residues long. Losses at the gene ends were 4 bases for V and 6 bases for J; bases not matched to a gene: 10. In germline, CDR1 is SGDLS, CDR2 YYNGEE.

This chain links TRBV30 with TRBJ2-3; 9 bases map to TRBD2. CDR1 is GTSNPN, CDR2 SVGIG, per germline (reference sequence). Germline trimming cut 8 bases from V and 1 base from J; bases unmatched to any gene: 7. The length of the CDR3 is 14 residues. As DNA, the CDR3 is TGTGCCGGACAAAGGACTAGCGGCACAGATACGCAGTATTTT. Its protein is CAGQRTSGTDTQYF.

This clone was counted a few times. The chain is built from TRBV19 and TRBJ1-5; no clear D gene. The CDR3 runs 12 residues. The germline V and J ends were trimmed by 5 bases and 6 bases, with 8 bases remaining between them. Germline V gene lookup returns CDR1 LNHDA and CDR2 SQIVND (reference sequence). This CDR3 is CASSWEAQPQHF. The CDR3 DNA reads as TGTGCCAGTAGTTGGGAGGCTCAGCCCCAGCATTTT.

The rearrangement joins TRBV11-3 to TRBJ1-2; no firm D call. Germline V lookup: CDR1 SGHNT, CDR2 YENEEA. V was shortened by 1 base and J by 2 bases, with 5 bases between the two germline ends. This CDR3 comprises 13 residues. The CDR3 protein is CASSLAVNYGYTF. CDR3 DNA sequence: TGTGCCAGCAGCTTAGCAGTAAACTATGGCTACACCTTC.

This clone has a handful of counts. The J gene is TRBJ2-7, the V gene TRBV18; a weak D match, TRBD2 (6 bases). Germline values: CDR1 KGHSH, CDR2 LQKENI. The CDR3 runs to 13 residues. The germline V and J ends were trimmed by 6 bases and 6 bases, with 15 bases remaining between them. The DNA of the CDR3 is TGTGCCAGCTCTCGGGGACTGGGGGTCGAGCAGTACTTC. Amino acids: CASSRGLGVEQYF.

J is TRBJ1-2 and V is TRBV7-6; 8 nucleotides line up with TRBD1. The CDR3 consists of 16 residues. The ends lost 5 bases at V and 3 bases at J; junction bases unmatched: 11. From germline, CDR1 is SGHVS and CDR2 FNYEAQ. The CDR3, as DNA: TGTGCCAGCAGCCCCCGGACAGGGTTTACGGACTATGGCTACACCTTC. It encodes CASSPRTGFTDYGYTF. Based on the CDR3 plus reference TRBV7-6 and TRBJ1-2, the full variable domain is GAGVSQSPRYKVTKRGQDVALRCDPISGHVSLYWYRQALGQGPEFLTYFNYEAQQDKSGLPNDRFSAERPEGSISTLTIQRTEQRDSAMYRCASSPRTGFTDYGYTFGSGTRLTVV.